This T cell receptor (beta chain) was obtained from a study of healthy donors' naive CD4 and CD8 T cells (dated by TCRdb to 2015 to 2017). About the investigation overall: Donor selection covered three age groups (20-25, 40-50 and 60-70 years) with six people in each, and the resulting cohort had a mean age of approximately 44 and was half female. For TCR alpha, a new primer set covering all functional IMGT alpha gene variants was designed, and the rest of the protocol matched the beta-chain workflow. To check how TCR variation relates to lineage commitment, the researchers sequenced rearranged TCR alpha and beta chains taken from naive CD4+ and CD8+ T cells. Peripheral blood mononuclear cells were collected from roughly 17 healthy, unrelated individuals. Donors were HLA-typed by sequencing at HLA-A, -B, -C, -DRB1, -DQB1 and -DPB1 using the SBTexcellerator protocol, an ABI3130xl analyzer and SBTengine software. General conclusions and limits of the study: In both chains, CD4+ lineage was associated with a positively charged CDR3 and CD8+ lineage with a negatively charged CDR3. The study did not directly address whether homeostatic proliferation of naive T cells might have biased the repertoire. Taken together, V genes, J genes and CDR3 charge appeared to account for roughly 13% of the variance in CD4/CD8 propensity, mostly acting in an additive way. Most V and J gene segments were reportedly biased between naive CD4+ and CD8+ cells, consistently across donors and independent of HLA genotype. Because alpha and beta chains were sequenced in bulk and could not be paired, combined chain effects were not evaluated.

V is reduced by 5 bases and J by 2 bases, leaving a spacing of 9 bases between them. The germline V gene (reference sequence) sets CDR1 to SSHAT and CDR2 to FNYEAQ. Counted from cysteine to phenylalanine, this CDR3 has 13 amino acids. The DNA shown is the 39-base CDR3, in frame from base 1. Details on this clonotype: Its antigen is currently not known. No clone much larger than this one lies a single base away; base qualities are absent.

Sequencing was carried out with a 454 GS FLX Titanium. TCR libraries were built from roughly 520 ng of total RNA with a previously published linear amplification protocol. The sequencing itself ran on the Roche/454 Genome Sequencer using Titanium chemistry. The paper's processing steps were these. A total of some 84,000 rearranged TCR alpha transcripts were sequenced from about five of the healthy donors. Unique TCR clonotypes were defined by the CDR3 junction under IMGT nomenclature, and duplicate transcripts were removed. In R 2.13.0, logistic regression modeled CD4 versus CD8 status on V and J genes, adjusting for donor effects, with Bonferroni correction for multiple testing. TCRdb applied fastp at Q25 and MiXCR to the public reads, then kept only in-frame beta chains. Rows are unified per CDR3 protein, each entry keeping the most common DNA and genes. It is TCRdb's table, rather than the study itself, that gives the V and J calls and clone size. This sample lists some 190,000 distinct CDR3 sequences; about 70% were detected once. The leading ten clones occupy about 2.4% of the sample.

Cells with a CD4+CD8-CD45RO-CD45RA+ profile were isolated by FACS and defined as naive CD4+ T cells, and those with a CD8+CD4-CD45RA+CD27bright profile were defined as naive CD8+ T cells. Sorting used antibodies against CD4 (RPA-T4), CD8 (SK1), CD27 (O323), CD45RA (HI100) and CD45RO (UCHL1). The sequence came from a pool of human donors in good health; the sample pools cells from several healthy donors. What was sequenced was naive CD4+ and CD8+ T cells sorted from blood, pooled from several donors. Sample cell subset or site, as interpreted from the label and publication: FACS-sorted naive CD4+ (CD45RO-CD45RA+) and naive CD8+ (CD45RA+CD27bright) T cells. The rearrangement combines TRBV7-7 with TRBJ2-5; the D segment could be TRBD2, given 5 matching bases. The nucleotide sequence reads as follows: TGTGCCAGCAGCCCCGGAGGACAAGAGACCCAGTACTTC. This codes for CASSPGGQETQYF.